The entry below gives a single T cell receptor beta chain sequence along with its context. Antigen unknown. PCR was performed using 60 Vbeta and 13 Jbeta primers. As handled by the study authors: As a later analysis found, there were 60 million to 90 million unique TCR beta chains, of which 8.5 million to 13 million were shared. Clones were read by immunoSEQ multiplex PCR, and TCRdb kept only the in-frame ones, dropping some. V and J calls and clone size are copied from that table; D and trimming were computed from the DNA. The sample has around 140,000 clones; approximately 9% are singletons. This sample is drawn from a study of cytomegalovirus exposure and HLA in healthy donors. The study's findings and limits: Earlier analysis found most TCR beta V segments productive about 87% or about 30% of the time. Equally common other TCR beta chains were less clonally expanded than HLA-associated ones, a later analysis found. The CMV antigen specificity of a few CMV-associated chains was confirmed through in vitro analysis.

CDR3 size: 14 residues. CDR1 is SGHRS, CDR2 YFSETQ, per germline. V shed 1 base and J shed 6 bases, with 13 bases lying between them. This TCR came from a woman aged 40 to 50 in good health and CMV-seropositive. This rearrangement joins TRBV5-1 to TRBJ1-2, with D perhaps matching TRBD1 (5 bases). Material for sequencing was PBMCs. The CDR3 protein is CASSLSRDEDGYTF. The CDR3 DNA reads as TGCGCCAGCAGCTTGTCCAGGGATGAGGATGGCTACACCTTC.